The 29 T cell receptor beta chains given below trace back to one sample, sequenced in a study of graft-versus-host responses after intestinal transplantation. Data came from immunoSEQ multiplex PCR; TCRdb stores just in-frame clones and leaves some out. The table has about 17,000 clones, around 42% seen once. Researchers placed roughly 200,000 CFSE-labeled responder cells in culture with roughly 200,000 irradiated, violet-dye-labeled stimulator cells. Sequences were derived from alloreactive CD8+ T cells from a mixed lymphocyte reaction culture, sampled before intestinal transplant. The sample's subset: CFSE-low proliferating T cells sorted from roughly 6-day pre-transplant mixed lymphocyte reaction (GvH or HvG direction). Receptors originate from a human patient who received an intestinal transplant.

The count of this clone is one. The chain uses TRBV6-1 and TRBJ2-7, with D perhaps matching TRBD1 or TRBD2 (5 bases each). The CDR3 has 15 residues. The V and J ends lost 6 bases and 2 bases respectively, with 17 bases between them. Germline V gene data show CDR1 as MNHNS and CDR2 as SASEGT. Here the CDR3 reads CASRGDRFLPYEQYF. The DNA of the CDR3 is TGTGCCAGCAGGGGAGACAGATTTCTCCCCTACGAGCAGTACTTC.

The chain recombines TRBV6-5 with TRBJ2-2; TRBD1 is a possible D gene (6 bases). Germline CDR1 is MNHEY and CDR2 is SVGAGI. Between the trimmed V and J ends, which lost 5 bases and 1 base, there was a span of 8 bases. There are 14 residues in the CDR3. In nucleotides, the CDR3 is TGTGCCAGCAGTCAGGGGTGGAACACCGGGGAGCTGTTTTTT. Protein product: CASSQGWNTGELFF.

The rearrangement uses TRBV30 and TRBJ2-7, with D uncertain. This CDR3 has 10 residues. V lost 1 base and J 4 bases, leaving 2 bases between the germline ends. The germline V gene has CDR1 GTSNPN and CDR2 SVGIG (reference sequence). The CDR3 nucleotides are TGTGCCTGGAGTGGGTACGAGCAGTACTTC. Translated: CAWSGYEQYF.

The chain links TRBV6-1 to TRBJ1-1; D unclear. V was pared by 1 base and J by 1 base, with 7 bases between. This CDR3 is 14 amino acids long. Germline assignment: CDR1 MNHNS and CDR2 SASEGT. In nucleotides, the CDR3 is TGTGCCAGCAGTGAAGAACGGCGGAACACTGAAGCTTTCTTT. Its protein is CASSEERRNTEAFF.

This chain links TRBV7-3 with TRBJ1-1, with no clear D. V dropped 2 bases and J dropped 1 base, with 11 bases sitting between them. Looked up from germline, CDR1 is SGHTA and CDR2 is FQGTGA. The CDR3 contains 15 residues. The CDR3 loop is CASSLRRAANTEAFF. Written as DNA, the CDR3 is TGTGCCAGCAGCTTACGTCGGGCAGCGAACACTGAAGCTTTCTTT.

On this clone: The germline gene is not matched at one end of the junction; a read error may be the cause. The V and J genes are TRBV5-1 and TRBJ2-7; D could derive from TRBD1 or TRBD2 (5 bases each). This CDR3 is 14 amino acids long. The germline V gene has CDR1 SGHRS and CDR2 YFSETQ. The CDR3 sequence is CASSFPGRTYEQYF. In DNA, the CDR3 is TGTGCCAGCAGCTTCCCGGGACGGACCTACGAGCAGTACTTC.

This clone was found a few times. This rearrangement joins TRBV11-2 to TRBJ2-1; D uncertain. Trimming shortened V by 5 bases and J by 1 base, and 6 bases separated the two germline ends. The CDR3 has 13 amino acids. Germline V gives CDR1 SGHAT, CDR2 FQNNGV. CDR3 protein: CASSGGSYNEQFF. Written as DNA, the CDR3 is TGTGCCAGCAGCGGTGGGTCCTACAATGAGCAGTTCTTC.

V gene TRBV27 combines with J gene TRBJ2-3; no definite D call. V lost 5 bases, J lost 1 base, and 4 bases lay in between. The CDR3 runs to 12 residues. Germline CDR1 MNHEY, CDR2 SMNVEV (reference sequence). CDR3 in DNA: TGTGCCAGCAGTCGAGGCACAGATACGCAGTATTTT. Protein sequence: CASSRGTDTQYF.

This chain connects TRBV7-9 to TRBJ1-2; perhaps TRBD1 as D (6 bases). The CDR3 has 18 amino acids. With 7 bases removed from V and 2 bases from J, the gap between germline ends came to 26 bases. The germline V gene has CDR1 SEHNR and CDR2 FQNEAQ (reference sequence). DNA of the CDR3: TGTGCCAGCACCTATGTTTATTACAGGGATTTGTCAAACTATGGCTACACCTTC. Translated: CASTYVYYRDLSNYGYTF.

The chain has TRBV5-1 and TRBJ2-4, with unresolved D. The CDR3 runs 13 residues. Trimming left V 7 bases short and J 5 bases short, with 13 bases between. Germline V lookup: CDR1 SGHRS, CDR2 YFSETQ. In nucleotides, the CDR3 is TGCGCCAGCTCAGAAAGGCCCGAAAACATTCAGTACTTC. Its translation: CASSERPENIQYF. Based on the CDR3 plus reference TRBV5-1 and TRBJ2-4, the full variable domain is KAGVTQTPRYLIKTRGQQVTLSCSPISGHRSVSWYQQTPGQGLQFLFEYFSETQRNKGNFPGRFSGRQFSNSRSEMNVSTLELGDSALYLCASSERPENIQYFGAGTRLSVL.

The V and J genes are TRBV7-7 and TRBJ2-3, with a possible D match to TRBD1 (6 bases). V was cut by 5 bases and J by 6 bases, with 9 bases left in between. This CDR3 region has 12 residues. Germline V gene sequence: CDR1 SSHAT, CDR2 FNYEAQ (reference sequence). The CDR3 reads CASSERGDTQYF. As DNA, the CDR3 is TGTGCCAGCAGCGAGAGGGGGGATACGCAGTATTTT.

The chain recombines TRBV27 with TRBJ2-7; TRBD2 aligns across 8 bases. The CDR3 has 14 residues. Germline V gives CDR1 MNHEY, CDR2 SMNVEV (reference sequence). After removal of 4 bases from V and 5 bases from J, the junction contained 7 bases not matched to a gene. The CDR3 here is CASSWAGGSHEQYF. The CDR3 DNA is TGTGCCAGCAGTTGGGCGGGAGGTTCCCACGAGCAGTACTTC.

This clone has only a few counts. At one end the junction does not follow the germline gene, possibly because of a read error. This chain connects TRBV10-3 to TRBJ1-1, with unresolved D. The CDR3 is 14 residues long. The germline CDR1 and CDR2 sequences are ENHRY and SYGVKD. The CDR3 sequence: CASSYGDGNTEAFF. The CDR3 nucleotides are TGTGCCAGCAGTTACGGGGATGGGAACACTGAAGCTTTCTTT.

This clone was seen a handful of times. The CDR3 sequence: CASSIGDLRDTRYGYTF. The CDR3 nucleotides are TGTGCCAGTAGTATAGGGGATCTCCGGGACACGCGCTATGGCTACACCTTC. The rearrangement joins TRBV19 to TRBJ1-2, with D possibly being TRBD1 (6 bases). CDR3 length: 17 amino acids. V was shortened by 1 base and J by 4 bases, with 19 bases between the two germline ends. CDR1 and CDR2 (germline): LNHDA, SQIVND (reference sequence).

This clone was counted a few times. The chain links TRBV4-2 to TRBJ1-5; TRBD1 is a possible D gene (5 bases). The CDR3 is made up of 13 amino acids. Trimming removed 3 bases at V and 5 bases at J, with 8 bases between. Germline CDR1 LGHNA, CDR2 YNFKEQ. The CDR3: CASSQGVDQPQHF. In DNA, the CDR3 is TGTGCCAGCAGCCAGGGGGTAGATCAGCCCCAGCATTTT.

The chain joins TRBV10-3 to TRBJ2-1; TRBD2 aligns across 15 bases. Germline lookup yields CDR1 ENHRY and CDR2 SYGVKD. The CDR3 is made up of 18 amino acids. The V segment lost 6 bases and the J segment 6 bases; nucleotides outside the gene matches: 12. CDR3 sequence: CAIRSMRTSGRAPNEQFF. In nucleotides, the CDR3 is TGTGCCATCAGATCGATGAGGACTAGCGGGAGGGCCCCCAATGAGCAGTTCTTC.

This clone ranks as medium-sized. The chain employs TRBV6-4 and TRBJ2-1, with D hard to call. Germline CDR1 and CDR2: MRHNA and SNTAGT. This CDR3 comprises 13 residues. Deletions cut 5 bases from V and 2 bases from J, with 7 bases between. The CDR3 protein is CASSPTTYNEQFF. The CDR3 region has the DNA TGTGCCAGCAGTCCGACAACCTACAATGAGCAGTTCTTC.

V usage is TRBV27 and J usage is TRBJ2-1, with D unresolved. Germline lookup yields CDR1 MNHEY and CDR2 SMNVEV (reference sequence). V was pared by 5 bases and J by 4 bases, with 9 bases between. This CDR3 is 13 amino acids long. CDR3 DNA: TGTGCCAGCAGTACCATCTCTTACAATGAGCAGTTCTTC. Protein: CASSTISYNEQFF.

This sequence joins TRBV7-9 and TRBJ2-1; 9 bases are a match to TRBD2. V dropped 0 bases and J dropped 7; count of bases not matched to a gene: 10. The CDR3 is made up of 17 amino acids. From germline, CDR1 is SEHNR and CDR2 FQNEAQ (reference sequence). CDR3 DNA: TGTGCCAGCAGCTTAGCGGGGAGTAGCGGGAGTGGGAATGAGCAGTTCTTC. This translates into CASSLAGSSGSGNEQFF.

J is TRBJ2-3 and V is TRBV15; 13 nucleotides align to TRBD2. The V and J ends lost 4 bases and 4 bases, in that order; junction bases with no gene match: 20. The CDR3 is 21 amino acids. The germline gives CDR1 LNHNV, CDR2 YYDKDF (reference sequence). In DNA form, the CDR3 reads TGTGCCACCAGCACCTACGTAGTCCCGGGACTAGCGGGAAAGGTTGCAGATACGCAGTATTTT. Amino acid sequence: CATSTYVVPGLAGKVADTQYF.

Concerning this clone itself: Other DNA sequences in the same sample also yield this CDR3. The V call is TRBV7-6, the J call TRBJ2-7; D gene ambiguous. Looked up from germline, CDR1 is SGHVS and CDR2 is FNYEAQ. CDR3 length equals 14 residues. V lost 3 bases to trimming and J lost 3 bases, with 12 bases between them. CDR3 bases: TGTGCCAGCAGCTTTTTCCCAGGTGGCTACGAGCAGTACTTC. Its protein is CASSFFPGGYEQYF.

This chain joins TRBV14 and TRBJ2-1, with 7 bases aligning to TRBD2. CDR3 length: 16 amino acids. Germline V gene sequence: CDR1 SGHDN, CDR2 FVKESK. The V gene end was trimmed by 0 bases and the J gene end by 8 bases; junction bases not matched to a gene: 10. CDR3 DNA: TGTGCCAGCAGCCAAGAAGGTGGCGGGAGTGCCGATGAGCAGTTCTTC. It is translated as CASSQEGGGSADEQFF.

A few counts support this clone. This chain connects TRBV7-9 to TRBJ1-4, with D hard to call. The CDR3 runs to 17 residues. Germline CDR1 and CDR2: SEHNR and FQNEAQ (reference sequence). The V end lost 4 bases, the J end lost 6 bases, and 21 bases lay between the germline ends. CDR3 in DNA: TGTGCCAGCAGCTCAGTGGGGAGGACGGGGATGCATGAAAAACTGTTTTTT. Translating it yields CASSSVGRTGMHEKLFF.

The rearrangement uses TRBV7-2 and TRBJ2-7; 9 bases are a match to TRBD2. Germline assignment: CDR1 SGHTA and CDR2 FQGNSA. J gave up 2 bases and V 5 bases, and 16 bases lay outside the gene matches. The CDR3 runs 18 residues. The CDR3 spells CASSPSDKAGGPPYEQYF. Here the CDR3 DNA reads TGTGCCAGCAGCCCATCAGATAAGGCGGGAGGGCCCCCCTACGAGCAGTACTTC. The full variable domain, its missing parts supplied by reference TRBV7-2 and TRBJ2-7, is GAGVSQSPSNKVTEKGKDVELRCDPISGHTALYWYRQSLGQGLEFLIYFQGNSAPDKSGLPSDRFSAERTGGSVSTLTIQRTQQEDSAVYLCASSPSDKAGGPPYEQYFGPGTRLTVT.

The V gene is TRBV21-1, the J gene TRBJ1-1. TRBV21-1 is a recognized pseudogene. CDR3 size: 15 residues. The CDR3 loop reads CASSDGYNMNTEAFF. The CDR3 DNA is TGTGCCAGCAGCGACGGATATAACATGAACACTGAAGCTTTCTTT.

This clone was observed a handful of times. One end of the junction fails to match germline, which may point to a read error. The chain links TRBV2 to TRBJ2-7; no reliable D call. Looked up from germline, CDR1 is SNHLY and CDR2 is FYNNEI. This CDR3 contains 11 residues. The CDR3 DNA reads as TGTGCCAGCAGTGGATTACAGTATAAAATCTTC. It codes for CASSGLQYKIF.

Note on this clone: At one boundary the junction diverges from the germline segment, which might be a read error. This chain joins TRBV7-8 and TRBJ2-7; D is tentatively TRBD1 or TRBD2 (6 bases each). The V gene's germline CDR1 is SGHVS and CDR2 FQNEAQ. The CDR3 spans 14 residues. CDR3 sequence (DNA): TGTGCCAGCAGCTTCCCCGGTTGGGGGGCCAGTCGGTTCTTC. Residues: CASSFPGWGASRFF.

This chain links TRBV27 with TRBJ1-1; D not resolved. V lost 3 bases to trimming and J lost 3 bases, with 8 bases between them. The CDR3 length is 13 residues. The germline V gene has CDR1 MNHEY and CDR2 SMNVEV (reference sequence). CDR3 bases: TGTGCCAGCAGTTTCCTATCGTACACTGAAGCTTTCTTT. This codes for CASSFLSYTEAFF.

This clone was observed a handful of times. This chain joins TRBV13 and TRBJ2-1, with D perhaps matching TRBD1 (5 bases). Trimming left V 6 bases short and J 3 bases short, with 9 bases between. CDR1 and CDR2 (germline): PRHDT, FYEKMQ (reference sequence). The CDR3 consists of 13 residues. The CDR3 sequence is CASRDRVYNEQFF. The CDR3, as DNA: TGTGCCAGCAGAGACAGAGTCTACAATGAGCAGTTCTTC.